This paragraph covers one T cell receptor beta chain sequence. No cognate antigen has been identified for it. No much larger clone exists at a distance of one base, and base qualities are not known. This specimen comes from a study of CD8+CD57+ T cells in acquired aplastic anemia listed by TCRdb under 2018. Describing the broader study: A mean of roughly 3.2 ug of DNA, ranging from about 0.19 to 27.4 ug, was extracted from sorted CD4+ and CD8+ cells. A CD8+CD57+ expansion meant a frequency higher than the mean frequency seen in healthy subjects. Overall study outcomes, separate from this receptor: Patients and healthy controls showed no significant difference in CD8+ Simpson's diversity (P=0.060). Around 31 CD8+ CDR3 sequences were shared between patients and controls but appeared highly expressed in patients and within their immunodominant clones.

The junction shows trimming of 5 bases on V and 6 bases on J, plus 10 bases between the germline ends. Reading the germline V gene gives CDR1 SGDLS and CDR2 YYNGEE. From cysteine to phenylalanine, the CDR3 is 12 amino acids long. Only the CDR3 DNA stays, 36 bases, in frame from base 1. Patients chosen for sequencing had shown expansion of CD8+CD57+ cells by flow cytometry. All patients had severe acquired aplastic anemia diagnosed by International Study of Aplastic Anemia and Agranulocytosis and Camitta criteria. At the time blood was sampled, none of the patients had received any therapy. The study deep-sequenced TCR repertoires of sorted CD4+ and CD8+ blood T cells from severe aplastic anemia patients and healthy subjects. In the USA, patient enrollment took place under clinicaltrials.gov protocols 00001620, 01623167, 00001397, 00071045, 00081523 and 00961064. Ficoll-Paque density gradient centrifugation was used to isolate peripheral blood mononuclear cells. Before DNA extraction, CD4+ and CD8+ T cells were sorted by FACS or by magnetic beads.

Genomic DNA was used as template for profiling of TCR beta VDJ combinations and CDR3 sequences. An Illumina HiSeq 2000 was used for TCR repertoire sequencing. Per the original workflow: Repertoires were assessed using TRBV/TRBJ rearrangement plots, CDR3 size and DJ length profiles, and Simpson's diversity index. The immunodominant clone was defined as the most abundant DNA sequence in deep sequencing data. CDR3 amino acid sequences were checked for sharing across subjects and were also compared against the VDJdb database and published repertoires. In-frame beta chains were kept once TCRdb had trimmed the public reads at Q25 with fastp and called clones with MiXCR. Every distinct CDR3 protein forms one entry, paired with its most common genes and DNA. V and J calls and clone size were set by TCRdb, not the authors. The sample table lists 75,000 to 80,000 distinct CDR3 sequences, about 70% of them with a count of one. The top ten clones comprise approximately 81% of the sample.

Sequencing was performed on sorted CD4+, CD8+, or CD8+CD57+ T cells (not recorded which) from PBMCs. The sequence joins TRBV9 to TRBJ2-3; matching of 5 bases hints at TRBD1 as the D gene. The origin of this receptor is a human donor with aplastic anemia. In nucleotides, the sequence is TGTGCCAGCAGTAACAGGCCCGATACGCAGTATTTT. It specifies CASSNRPDTQYF.